The clone carrying this TCR beta chain was counted once. Its antigen is still unknown. This CDR3 has 14 residues. The germline V gene has CDR1 GTSNPN and CDR2 SVGIG (reference sequence). V was cut by 4 bases and J by 0 bases, with 10 bases left in between. Assay used: immunoSEQ multiplex PCR; TCRdb lists only in-frame clones, some missing. Among 30,000 to 40,000 clones, 90% to 95% were seen once, and the ten largest hold approximately 0.27%. This specimen comes from a study of PD-1 blockade in classical Hodgkin lymphoma. Study-wide points: Complete responders had baseline diversity similar to newly diagnosed patients. A significant rise in TCR diversity was seen by C4D1 for CD4+ cells but not for CD8+ cells. Reports described newly diagnosed patients as having lower baseline TCR diversity than healthy donors.

The time point denotes: cycle 4 day 1 (C4D1), after around six weeks of nivolumab. The patients all showed relapse after autologous stem cell transplantation, while their brentuximab vedotin exposure varied. With magnetic negative selection, CD4+ T cells were purified from PBMCs that had been thawed. The best responses consisted of complete response, partial response or progressive disease. The rearrangement links TRBV30 to TRBJ1-5; TRBD1 is a possible D gene (6 bases). This TCR was recovered from a human donor with classical Hodgkin lymphoma. The sequenced sample was CD4+ T cells from blood, obtained before the fourth cycle of nivolumab. CDR3 sequence: CAWNTGHSNQPQHF. The DNA of the CDR3 is TGTGCCTGGAACACAGGGCATAGCAATCAGCCCCAGCATTTT.